Shown below are 13 T cell receptor beta chains from a single sample sequenced in a study of blood T cell repertoires in COVID-19. TCRdb's copy holds only in-frame clones and misses some; the assay was immunoSEQ multiplex PCR. The table lists some 250,000 clones, around 89% of them singletons. Material for sequencing was PBMCs or T cells enriched from blood (not recorded which). All receptors come from a man aged 40-50 years who had recovered from COVID-19.

The chain couples TRBV6-5 to TRBJ1-6; no clear D. Per the germline V gene, CDR1 is MNHEY and CDR2 is SVGAGI. The CDR3 sequence is 15 residues long. V was cut by 7 bases and J by 8 bases, with 18 bases left in between. The CDR3: CASISSSGIYSPLHF. As DNA, the CDR3 is TGTGCCAGCATCAGCAGTTCGGGTATCTATTCACCCCTCCACTTT.

The rearrangement uses TRBV4-2 and TRBJ2-2, with D perhaps matching TRBD2 (6 bases). Germline loops: CDR1 LGHNA, CDR2 YNFKEQ. The ends were cut back, 0 bases at V and 4 bases at J, with 15 bases in the middle. The CDR3 loop spans 17 amino acids. CDR3 residues: CASSQDLWRGGTGELFF. The CDR3 DNA is TGTGCCAGCAGCCAAGATCTATGGCGGGGTGGCACCGGGGAGCTGTTTTTT.

The chain couples TRBV27 to TRBJ2-5; 8 bases are shared with TRBD1. Germline loops: CDR1 MNHEY, CDR2 SMNVEV (reference sequence). V gave up 6 bases and J gave up 7 bases; unmatched junction bases: 7. This CDR3 has 13 residues. The CDR3 bases are TGTGCCAGCAGGGCAGGGGGCCGGGGGACCCAGTACTTC. The encoded protein is CASRAGGRGTQYF.

The chain recombines TRBV14 with TRBJ1-1; D remains ambiguous. V shed 0 bases and J shed 5 bases, with 10 bases lying between them. Germline lookup yields CDR1 SGHDN and CDR2 FVKESK. There are 14 residues in the CDR3. CDR3 coding DNA: TGTGCCAGCAGCCAAGAGCGTCGGAGGACTGAAGCTTTCTTT. It specifies CASSQERRRTEAFF.

This clone occurred once. The CDR3: CASSQPGQNDGNTIYF. The CDR3 DNA sequence: TGCGCCAGCAGCCAACCTGGACAGAACGATGGAAACACCATATATTTT. The chain employs TRBV4-1 and TRBJ1-3, with a possible D match to TRBD1 (6 bases). Germline V CDR1 and CDR2: MGHRA, YSYEKL. The CDR3 runs 16 residues. Trimming shortened V by 2 bases and J by 3 bases, and 14 bases separated the two germline ends.

The chain employs TRBV18 and TRBJ2-7; TRBD1 agrees at 7 bases. The CDR3 is 20 amino acids. Trimming cost V 3 bases and J 2 bases; bases outside gene matches: 22. The germline gives CDR1 KGHSH, CDR2 LQKENI. The CDR3 sequence: CASSPPFFGPGQQTTYEQYF. DNA for the CDR3: TGTGCCAGCTCACCCCCCTTCTTCGGACCGGGACAGCAGACCACCTACGAGCAGTACTTC.

The J gene is TRBJ2-1, the V gene TRBV7-7, with 7 bases aligning to TRBD2. Trimming took 5 bases from V and 7 from J; bases not matched to a gene: 11. CDR1 and CDR2 (germline): SSHAT, FNYEAQ (reference sequence). This CDR3 contains 15 residues. The CDR3 sequence is CASSPRGGSGNEQFF. CDR3 nucleotide sequence: TGTGCCAGCAGCCCTCGTGGCGGGAGTGGAAATGAGCAGTTCTTC.

This clone was recorded once. The rearrangement links TRBV4-3 to TRBJ2-7, with 10 positions matching TRBD2. Germline V gives CDR1 LGHNA, CDR2 YSLEER. Losses at the gene ends were 1 base for V and 2 bases for J; bases not matched to a gene: 14. The CDR3 runs to 19 residues. The CDR3 loop is CASSQVTSGMLLGTYEQYF. CDR3 DNA: TGCGCCAGCAGCCAAGTTACTAGCGGGATGCTTCTCGGCACCTACGAGCAGTACTTC.

V is TRBV28 and J is TRBJ2-7; 10 bases are a match to TRBD2. CDR1 and CDR2 (germline): MDHEN, SYDVKM. CDR3 length: 15 amino acids. Trimming cost V 6 bases and J 0 bases; bases outside gene matches: 5. CDR3 residues: CASRMTSGRSYEQYF. The DNA of the CDR3 is TGTGCCAGCAGGATGACTAGCGGGCGCTCCTACGAGCAGTACTTC. The full variable domain, rest sourced from reference TRBV28 and TRBJ2-7, is DVKVTQSSRYLVKRTGEKVFLECVQDMDHENMFWYRQDPGLGLRLIYFSYDVKMKEKGDIPEGYSVSREKKERFSLILESASTNQTSMYLCASRMTSGRSYEQYFGPGTRLTVT.

As DNA, the CDR3 is TGCGCCAGCGACAGGGGTGTCGTCGGTGAAGCTTTCTTT. Protein sequence: CASDRGVVGEAFF. This sequence joins TRBV10-2 and TRBJ1-1; 8 nucleotides align to TRBD1. J was trimmed by 7 bases and V by 8 bases; bases with no gene match: 9. The germline CDR1 and CDR2 sequences are WSHSY and SAAADI. The CDR3 covers 13 residues.

The CDR3 region is CASSYPRQGAVNNEQFF. The CDR3, as DNA: TGTGCCAGCAGTTACCCCCGACAGGGGGCAGTGAACAATGAGCAGTTCTTC. The V and J genes are TRBV6-2 or TRBV6-3 and TRBJ2-1; the match to TRBD1 covers 10 bases. CDR1 and CDR2 (germline): MNHEY, SVGEGT. The CDR3 is 17 residues long. With 2 bases clipped from V and 5 bases from J, the junction kept 9 bases outside the gene matches.

The J gene is TRBJ2-1, the V gene TRBV3-1 (or the pseudogene TRBV3-2); D is perhaps TRBD1 (5 bases). This CDR3 is built from 13 residues. V lost 1 base and J 15 bases, leaving 16 bases between the germline ends. From germline, CDR1 is LGHDT and CDR2 YNNKEL (reference sequence). CDR3 in DNA: TGTGCCAGCAGCCAAGTTCCACAGGACCGAGGGTTCTTC. This translates into CASSQVPQDRGFF.

The V call is TRBV4-1, the J call TRBJ2-5; the match to TRBD2 covers 9 bases. Germline V gives CDR1 MGHRA, CDR2 YSYEKL. Germline trimming cut 5 bases from V and 1 base from J; bases unmatched to any gene: 5. The CDR3 length is 15 residues. CDR3 protein: CASSSYSGGQETQYF. CDR3 nucleotide sequence: TGCGCCAGCAGCTCCTATAGCGGGGGCCAAGAGACCCAGTACTTC.